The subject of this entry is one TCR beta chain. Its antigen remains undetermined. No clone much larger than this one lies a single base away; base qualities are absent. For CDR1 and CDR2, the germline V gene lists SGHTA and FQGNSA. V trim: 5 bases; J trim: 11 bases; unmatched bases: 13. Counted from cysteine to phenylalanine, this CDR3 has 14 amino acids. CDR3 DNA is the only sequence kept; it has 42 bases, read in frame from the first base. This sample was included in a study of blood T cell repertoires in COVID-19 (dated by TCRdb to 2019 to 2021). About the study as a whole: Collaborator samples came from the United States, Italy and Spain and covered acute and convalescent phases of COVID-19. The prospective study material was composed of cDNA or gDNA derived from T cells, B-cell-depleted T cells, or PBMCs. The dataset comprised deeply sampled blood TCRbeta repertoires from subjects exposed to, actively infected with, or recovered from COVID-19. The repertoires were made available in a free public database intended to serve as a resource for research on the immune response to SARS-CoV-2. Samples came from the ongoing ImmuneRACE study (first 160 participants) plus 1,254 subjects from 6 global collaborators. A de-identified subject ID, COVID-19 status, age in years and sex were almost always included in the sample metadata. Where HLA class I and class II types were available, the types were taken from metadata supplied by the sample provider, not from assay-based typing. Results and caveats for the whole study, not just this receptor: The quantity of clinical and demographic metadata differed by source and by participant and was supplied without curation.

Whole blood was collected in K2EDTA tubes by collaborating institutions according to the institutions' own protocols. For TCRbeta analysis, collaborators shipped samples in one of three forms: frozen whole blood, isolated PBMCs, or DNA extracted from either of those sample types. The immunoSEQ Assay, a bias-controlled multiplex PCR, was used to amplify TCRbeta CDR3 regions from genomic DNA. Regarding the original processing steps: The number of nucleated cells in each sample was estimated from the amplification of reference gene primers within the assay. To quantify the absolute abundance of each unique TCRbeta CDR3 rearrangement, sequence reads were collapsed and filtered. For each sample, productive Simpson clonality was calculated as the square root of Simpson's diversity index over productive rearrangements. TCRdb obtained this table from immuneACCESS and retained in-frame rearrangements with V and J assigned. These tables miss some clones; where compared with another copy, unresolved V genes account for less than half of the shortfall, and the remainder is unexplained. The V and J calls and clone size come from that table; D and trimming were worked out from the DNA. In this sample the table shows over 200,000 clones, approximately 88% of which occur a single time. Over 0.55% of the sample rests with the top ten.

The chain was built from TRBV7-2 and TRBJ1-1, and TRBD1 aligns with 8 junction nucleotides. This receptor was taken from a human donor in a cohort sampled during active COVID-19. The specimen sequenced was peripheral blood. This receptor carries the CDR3 CASSQGAHGVEAFF. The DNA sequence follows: TGTGCCAGCAGCCAGGGGGCACATGGTGTGGAGGCTTTCTTT.